The clone carrying this T cell receptor beta chain was seen a handful of times. Its matching antigen is unknown. TCRdb fed the PCR reads into MiXCR, producing one record per CDR3 protein. The repertoire holds about 21,000 distinct CDR3 sequences, with under 60% as singletons. This specimen comes from a study of vaccination and CD4 T cells after COVID-19. Germline-derived CDR1 and CDR2 are DFQATT and SNEGSKA (reference sequence). The ends lost 6 bases at V and 5 bases at J; junction bases unmatched: 3. The CDR3 totals 11 residues. General study findings and limits: Spike mono-reactivity applied to 304 of 307 vaccine-specific clones detected in convalescent patients.

This chain uses TRBV20-1 with TRBJ1-2, with 7 bases aligning to TRBD1. This specimen was CD4+ T cells from blood, taken before SARS-CoV-2 vaccination. The sequence was obtained from a human donor who had recovered from COVID-19. The CDR3, as DNA: TGCAGTGCCCTGACAGGGTATGGCTACACCTTC. Translated, it gives CSALTGYGYTF.